The 25 T cell receptor beta chains in this list originate from one sample, sequenced in a study of blood T cell repertoires in COVID-19. Profiling relied on immunoSEQ multiplex PCR, and the TCRdb table lists in-frame clones only, not all of them. The profile shows more than 200,000 clones, around 83% of them singletons. Sequenced sample: peripheral blood. These receptors were collected from a woman aged 50 to 65 with acute or convalescent COVID-19.

The rearrangement uses TRBV30 and TRBJ2-7; 8 bases are shared with TRBD2. V lost 4 bases and J lost 5; bases outside the gene matches: 4. CDR3 size: 12 residues. Germline CDR1 and CDR2: GTSNPN and SVGIG (reference sequence). The CDR3 nucleotides are TGTGCCTGGAAAGCGGGAGCCCACGAGCAGTACTTC. Its translation is CAWKAGAHEQYF.

J is TRBJ2-1 and V is TRBV5-3; 7 bases fit TRBD2. TRBV5-3 is labeled an ORF, and its function is uncertain. The CDR3 is made up of 18 amino acids. V lost 0 bases and J lost 0; bases outside the gene matches: 9. CDR3 loop: CARSLENSGLSSYNEQFF. The CDR3 DNA is TGTGCCAGAAGCTTGGAAAATAGCGGGTTAAGCTCCTACAATGAGCAGTTCTTC.

In its sample, this clone was seen once. CDR3 sequence: CASSQEPGPLHSYNEQFF. The CDR3 coding sequence is TGCGCCAGCAGCCAAGAGCCGGGTCCACTGCACTCCTACAATGAGCAGTTCTTC. The V gene is TRBV4-1, the J gene TRBJ2-1; no clear D. The CDR3 has 18 residues. V was trimmed by 0 bases and J by 0 bases, leaving 15 bases between them. CDR1 and CDR2 from the germline V gene are MGHRA and YSYEKL.

The V call is TRBV11-1, the J call TRBJ2-5, with D perhaps matching TRBD1 (5 bases). The germline V and J ends were trimmed by 2 bases and 4 bases, with 11 bases remaining between them. Germline CDR1 is SGHAT and CDR2 is FQDESV (reference sequence). The CDR3 is 14 amino acids. This CDR3 reads CASSLSPRVETQYF. The CDR3 DNA reads TGTGCCAGCAGCTTATCCCCCAGGGTAGAGACCCAGTACTTC.

The chain couples TRBV24-1 to TRBJ1-1, with D maybe TRBD1 (6 bases). Trimming shortened V by 9 bases and J by 5 bases, and 15 bases separated the two germline ends. Germline CDR1 and CDR2: KGHDR and SFDVKD. The CDR3 extends over 13 amino acids. CDR3 in DNA: TGTGCCACCCAATCAGGGGCGTCGACTGAAGCTTTCTTT. This encodes CATQSGASTEAFF.

Here the CDR3 DNA reads TGTGCCAGCAGCTTAGGAGGGGGGAGGGGCACTGAAGCTTTCTTT. Its translation: CASSLGGGRGTEAFF. The chain joins TRBV11-2 to TRBJ1-1; weak D call: TRBD1 (6 bases). Germline assignment: CDR1 SGHAT and CDR2 FQNNGV. The CDR3 totals 15 residues. V was pared by 1 base and J by 4 bases, with 13 bases between.

The chain uses TRBV11-2 and TRBJ2-7, with 9 bases that match TRBD2. CDR3 size: 15 residues. Germline CDR1 SGHAT, CDR2 FQNNGV. CDR3 nucleotide sequence: TGTGCGACGACTAGCGGTTCCCGAGGTCCCTACGAGCAGTACTTC. The encoded protein is CATTSGSRGPYEQYF. Combining the CDR3 with reference TRBV11-2 and TRBJ2-7 gives the whole variable domain EAGVAQSPRYKIIEKRQSVAFWCNPISGHATLYWYQQILGQGPKLLIQFQNNGVVDDSQLPKDRFSAERLKGVDSTLKIQPAKLEDSAVYLCATTSGSRGPYEQYFGPGTRLTVT.

A remark on this clone: Other DNA sequences within the sample encode an identical CDR3. CDR3 sequence: CASSTGGNQPQHF. Here the CDR3 DNA reads TGTGCCAGCAGCACGGGGGGCAATCAGCCCCAGCATTTT. The chain has TRBV7-9 and TRBJ1-5; possibly TRBD1 for D (5 bases). Trimming shortened V by 5 bases and J by 2 bases, and 7 bases separated the two germline ends. CDR3 size: 13 residues. CDR1 is SEHNR, CDR2 FQNEAQ, per germline (reference sequence).

This clone is a singleton in its sample. The chain carries TRBV5-1 and TRBJ2-7, with TRBD1 matching over 8 bases. The CDR3 runs to 14 residues. CDR1 is SGHRS and CDR2 is YFSETQ in the germline V gene. Trimming cost V 4 bases and J 5 bases; bases outside gene matches: 8. The CDR3 DNA follows: TGCGCCAGCAGCCAGGGACAGGCCGCCAACGAGCAGTACTTC. This sequence encodes CASSQGQAANEQYF. Full variable domain (rest looked up from reference TRBV5-1 and TRBJ2-7): KAGVTQTPRYLIKTRGQQVTLSCSPISGHRSVSWYQQTPGQGLQFLFEYFSETQRNKGNFPGRFSGRQFSNSRSEMNVSTLELGDSALYLCASSQGQAANEQYFGPGTRLTVT.

V gene TRBV10-3 combines with J gene TRBJ1-5; no firm D call. The CDR3 totals 15 residues. Germline assignment: CDR1 ENHRY and CDR2 SYGVKD. V lost 2 bases, J lost 0 bases, and 8 bases lay in between. The CDR3 coding sequence is TGTGCCATCAGTGAGGGCAGGAATAGCAATCAGCCCCAGCATTTT. As protein: CAISEGRNSNQPQHF.

CDR3 sequence: CASSYSITGNYGYTF. The CDR3 DNA reads as TGTGCCAGCAGTTACTCGATAACGGGTAACTATGGCTACACCTTC. V gene TRBV6-5 combines with J gene TRBJ1-2; D not resolved. Trimming took off 0 bases at V and 1 base at J, with 9 bases between the two ends. Germline V CDR1 and CDR2: MNHEY, SVGAGI. The length of the CDR3 is 15 residues.

J is TRBJ2-2 and V is TRBV15; D may be TRBD2 (5 bases). The V end lost 6 bases, the J end lost 5 bases, and 19 bases lay between the germline ends. CDR3 length: 16 amino acids. CDR1 LNHNV and CDR2 YYDKDF come from the germline V gene (reference sequence). CDR3 nucleotides: TGTGCCACCAGACTCCTTTCATGGCTAGCTACCGGGGAGCTGTTTTTT. Protein sequence: CATRLLSWLATGELFF.

This clone was seen once. The rearrangement links TRBV7-9 to TRBJ1-5; D is undetermined. The CDR3 is 12 residues long. Germline values: CDR1 SEHNR, CDR2 FQNEAQ (reference sequence). Trimming cost V 3 bases and J 10 bases, with 10 bases left between them. Here the CDR3 DNA reads TGTGCCAGCAGCTTTGAGGGAGACCCCCAGCATTTT. Its translation: CASSFEGDPQHF.

V is TRBV5-8 and J is TRBJ2-7, with 11 bases that match TRBD2. There are 15 residues in the CDR3. The germline V gene has CDR1 SGHTS and CDR2 YDEGEE. The junction had 4 bases not matched to a gene; V was cut back by 0 bases and J by 5 bases. The CDR3 loop reads CASSLGLAGYNEQYF. For the CDR3, the DNA is TGTGCCAGCAGCTTGGGACTAGCGGGATATAACGAGCAGTACTTC.

The chain has TRBV19 and TRBJ2-1; 9 bases map to TRBD2. This CDR3 has 12 amino acids. From germline, CDR1 is LNHDA and CDR2 SQIVND (reference sequence). Unmatched junction bases numbered 5, after V lost 8 bases and J lost 9 bases. The CDR3 sequence: CASGASGTEQFF. CDR3 coding DNA: TGTGCCAGTGGGGCTAGCGGGACTGAGCAGTTCTTC.

The chain has TRBV2 and TRBJ2-1, with 9 positions matching TRBD2. Looked up from germline, CDR1 is SNHLY and CDR2 is FYNNEI. The CDR3 has 14 residues. With 7 bases clipped from V and 5 bases from J, the junction kept 6 bases outside the gene matches. The CDR3: CASIRTSADNEQFF. The DNA for the CDR3 is TGTGCCAGCATCAGGACTAGCGCAGACAATGAGCAGTTCTTC.

The rearrangement uses TRBV7-2 and TRBJ1-1, with 7 bases identical to TRBD1. CDR1 and CDR2 from the germline V gene are SGHTA and FQGNSA. This CDR3 is 14 amino acids long. With V trimmed by 7 bases and J by 1 base, 6 bases remained unmatched. The DNA for the CDR3 is TGTGCCAGCACCTCCGGGACAGCGAACACTGAAGCTTTCTTT. Translated, it gives CASTSGTANTEAFF.

The chain recombines TRBV12-5 with TRBJ2-1; 10 bases are shared with TRBD1. The CDR3 consists of 14 residues. J lost 9 bases, V lost 2 bases, and 4 bases had no gene match. Per germline, CDR1 LGHNT and CDR2 FRNRAP. The CDR3 reads CASGLLTGGVEQFF. CDR3 coding DNA: TGTGCTAGTGGTTTGCTGACAGGGGGCGTTGAGCAGTTCTTC. The full variable domain, rest sourced from reference TRBV12-5 and TRBJ2-1, is DARVTQTPRHKVTEMGQEVTMRCQPILGHNTVFWYRQTMMQGLELLAYFRNRAPLDDSGMPKDRFSAEMPDATLATLKIQPSEPRDSAVYFCASGLLTGGVEQFFGPGTRLTVL.

The V gene is TRBV15, the J gene TRBJ2-1, with D possibly matching TRBD2 (6 bases). Germline V lookup: CDR1 LNHNV, CDR2 YYDKDF (reference sequence). This CDR3 region has 16 residues. V was cut by 1 base and J by 7 bases, with 17 bases left in between. CDR3 coding DNA: TGTGCCACCAGCAGAGCTTGGAGGGAGTGGTTGAATGAGCAGTTCTTC. It encodes CATSRAWREWLNEQFF. The full variable domain, with the rest looked up from reference TRBV15 and TRBJ2-1, is DAMVIQNPRYQVTQFGKPVTLSCSQTLNHNVMYWYQQKSSQAPKLLFHYYDKDFNNEADTPDNFQSRRPNTSFCFLDIRSPGLGDTAMYLCATSRAWREWLNEQFFGPGTRLTVL.

The chain recombines TRBV5-3 with TRBJ2-2, with D possibly being TRBD1 (5 bases). TRBV5-3 is known as an ORF, though its function is uncertain. This CDR3 has 16 residues. Trimming cost V 2 bases and J 4 bases, with 15 bases left between them. The CDR3 here is CARSLTQGGLTGELFF. The CDR3 DNA reads TGTGCCAGAAGCTTAACGCAGGGTGGGCTCACCGGGGAGCTGTTTTTT.

The chain recombines TRBV21-1 with TRBJ2-1; the tabulated D call, TRBD2, remains unverified against the DNA. TRBV21-1 is termed a pseudogene. The CDR3 is made up of 17 amino acids. CDR3 in amino acids: CASSKVGREATNNEQFF. In DNA, the CDR3 is TGTGCCAGCAGCAAAGTAGGGCGGGAAGCGACGAACAATGAGCAGTTCTTC.

The chain employs TRBV20-1 and TRBJ2-4; tentative D call: TRBD1 (5 bases). CDR3 length: 16 amino acids. V was clipped by 3 bases and J by 0 bases, with 15 bases between them. Germline V gene sequence: CDR1 DFQATT, CDR2 SNEGSKA (reference sequence). CDR3 nucleotides: TGCAGTGCTAGTCGGGCAGGGAAAGAAGCCAAAAACATTCAGTACTTC. Translation gives CSASRAGKEAKNIQYF.

This clone was found a few times. V is TRBV2 and J is TRBJ1-1; 8 nucleotides line up with TRBD1. V shed 0 bases, J shed 6 bases, and the junction held 9 bases outside the gene matches. This CDR3 has 16 amino acids. From germline, CDR1 is SNHLY and CDR2 FYNNEI. CDR3 residues: CASSEAKNRGSAEAFF. DNA for the CDR3: TGTGCCAGCAGTGAAGCGAAAAACAGGGGGTCGGCTGAAGCTTTCTTT.

The genes are TRBV19 and TRBJ2-6; D call uncertain. The CDR3 is 15 amino acids. The germline V gene has CDR1 LNHDA and CDR2 SQIVND (reference sequence). With 4 bases removed from V and 0 bases from J, the gap between germline ends came to 7 bases. CDR3 amino acids: CASSTTVSGANVLTF. Here the CDR3 DNA reads TGTGCCAGTAGTACAACAGTCTCTGGGGCCAACGTCCTGACTTTC.

The V and J genes are TRBV19 and TRBJ2-2; 12 nucleotides line up with TRBD2. In germline, CDR1 is LNHDA, CDR2 SQIVND (reference sequence). The J segment lost 7 bases and the V segment lost 3 bases, leaving 9 bases of the junction unmatched. The CDR3 extends over 17 amino acids. CDR3 coding DNA: TGTGCCAGTAGTATTCGGGTGACTAGCGGGAGCGGCGGGGAGCTGTTTTTT. This codes for CASSIRVTSGSGGELFF.